A single sample is the source of the 14 T cell receptor beta chains below, sequenced in a study of CD8 T cells in Susac syndrome. The authors reverse transcribed roughly 0.5 to 1 ug RNA with random hexamers. MiXCR, applied by TCRdb to the immunoSEQ multiplex PCR reads, yields one record per CDR3 protein. The sample lists roughly 140,000 distinct CDR3 sequences; 90% to 97% were seen once. The sequenced sample was CD4+ T cells from PBMCs. These receptors were collected from a human donor with Susac syndrome.

CDR3 nucleotide sequence: TGCAGTGCTATCGGAGGCGATGAGCAGTTCTTC. Protein product: CSAIGGDEQFF. The chain has TRBV20-1 and TRBJ2-1; perhaps TRBD2 as D (5 bases). The CDR3 is 11 residues long. Germline loops: CDR1 DFQATT, CDR2 SNEGSKA (reference sequence). Trimming took 4 bases from V and 8 from J, leaving 9 bases between them.

The chain recombines TRBV28 with TRBJ1-2; TRBD1 matches at 7 bases. Germline V gene data show CDR1 as MDHEN and CDR2 as SYDVKM. CDR3 length: 14 amino acids. The junction had 9 bases not matched to a gene; V was cut back by 7 bases and J by 4 bases. The CDR3 DNA reads TGTGCCAGCACTACCAGTGGACAGGCCTATGGCTACACCTTC. Protein product: CASTTSGQAYGYTF.

The genes are TRBV7-3 and TRBJ2-2; 8 bases are a match to TRBD1. V was clipped by 6 bases and J by 5 bases; unmatched bases: 5. Per the germline V gene, CDR1 is SGHTA and CDR2 is FQGTGA. This CDR3 has 14 amino acids. DNA for the CDR3: TGTGCCAGCAGACTTGACAGGGGAACCGGGGAGCTGTTTTTT. It is translated as CASRLDRGTGELFF.

The chain joins TRBV7-9 to TRBJ1-1, with TRBD1 matching over 7 bases. The germline V gene encodes CDR1 SEHNR and CDR2 FQNEAQ (reference sequence). Trimming at V came to 2 bases and at J to 11 bases, leaving 5 bases not matched to a gene. The CDR3 contains 12 residues. The CDR3 bases are TGTGCCAGCAGCTTACAGGACAGGTGGGCTTTCTTT. It specifies CASSLQDRWAFF.

The rearrangement joins TRBV7-9 to TRBJ2-6; a weak D match, TRBD2 (5 bases). Germline-derived CDR1 and CDR2 are SEHNR and FQNEAQ (reference sequence). The germline V and J ends were trimmed by 4 bases and 2 bases, with 15 bases remaining between them. This CDR3 has 17 residues. The CDR3 loop is CASSSPGSRAGANVLTF. DNA of the CDR3: TGTGCCAGCAGCTCCCCGGGGTCCCGGGCTGGGGCCAACGTCCTGACTTTC.

This rearrangement joins TRBV9 to TRBJ2-4; TRBD1 is a possible D gene (7 bases). The ends were cut back, 5 bases at V and 2 bases at J, with 14 bases in the middle. The CDR3 totals 15 residues. Germline CDR1 reads SGDLS; CDR2 reads YYNGEE. The CDR3 spells CASSPQGGTKNIQYF. CDR3 nucleotides: TGTGCCAGCAGTCCTCAGGGGGGTACCAAAAACATTCAGTACTTC.

The V and J genes are TRBV24-1 and TRBJ1-1; D not resolved. CDR3 length: 14 residues. Trimming removed 4 bases at V and 1 base at J, with 9 bases between. CDR1 is KGHDR and CDR2 is SFDVKD in the germline V gene. The CDR3 coding sequence is TGTGCCACCAGTGAAATGCCCAAGAACACTGAAGCTTTCTTT. Its protein is CATSEMPKNTEAFF.

The chain has TRBV15 and TRBJ1-1; D call uncertain. The CDR3 extends over 15 amino acids. The germline V and J ends were trimmed by 3 bases and 7 bases, with 18 bases remaining between them. The germline V gene encodes CDR1 LNHNV and CDR2 YYDKDF (reference sequence). CDR3: CATSSPSRRNVEAFF. The CDR3 bases are TGTGCCACCAGCAGCCCGAGTAGGCGGAACGTTGAAGCTTTCTTT.

Only one count was recorded for this clonotype. This chain links TRBV20-1 with TRBJ2-1, with D perhaps TRBD2 (5 bases). V was clipped by 5 bases and J by 7 bases, with 12 bases between them. The CDR3 length is 12 residues. Germline V gives CDR1 DFQATT, CDR2 SNEGSKA (reference sequence). This chain's CDR3 is CSALDWRNEQFF. The CDR3 DNA sequence: TGCAGTGCTTTGGACTGGCGAAATGAGCAGTTCTTC.

The CDR3 DNA follows: TGCGCCAGCAGCTTGGCTTCGAGACAGGGGAGCACAGATACGCAGTATTTT. It is translated as CASSLASRQGSTDTQYF. This rearrangement joins TRBV5-1 to TRBJ2-3; 8 bases align to TRBD1. J gave up 0 bases and V 0 bases, and 6 bases lay outside the gene matches. This CDR3 has 17 residues. Germline CDR1 is SGHRS and CDR2 is YFSETQ.

The chain is built from TRBV18 and TRBJ2-2; TRBD2 matches at 10 bases. J gave up 5 bases and V 6 bases, and 9 bases lay outside the gene matches. Germline lookup yields CDR1 KGHSH and CDR2 LQKENI. The CDR3 is 16 residues long. The CDR3 nucleotides are TGTGCCAGCTCTCGGCCTAGCGGGAGAGGAACCGGGGAGCTGTTTTTT. Protein sequence: CASSRPSGRGTGELFF.

The chain links TRBV28 to TRBJ2-2, with D unclear. Germline-derived CDR1 and CDR2 are MDHEN and SYDVKM. This CDR3 is 15 amino acids long. The V and J ends lost 6 bases and 5 bases respectively, with 16 bases between them. The CDR3 sequence: CASSLSWGKTGELFF. DNA for the CDR3: TGTGCCAGCAGCCTGAGCTGGGGAAAGACCGGGGAGCTGTTTTTT.

V gene TRBV20-1 combines with J gene TRBJ1-5; D remains ambiguous. This CDR3 spans 16 amino acids. V was trimmed by 1 base and J by 0 bases, leaving 13 bases between them. Per the germline V gene, CDR1 is DFQATT and CDR2 is SNEGSKA (reference sequence). The CDR3 is CSARAPVQYSNQPQHF. CDR3 in DNA: TGCAGTGCTAGAGCTCCGGTACAATATAGCAATCAGCCCCAGCATTTT.

The genes are TRBV4-1 and TRBJ1-5; 7 bases line up with TRBD1. Germline V gene data show CDR1 as MGHRA and CDR2 as YSYEKL. The CDR3 totals 15 residues. J gave up 5 bases and V 2 bases, and 6 bases lay outside the gene matches. CDR3 amino acids: CASSQPGQLHQPQHF. CDR3 nucleotides: TGCGCCAGCAGCCAACCGGGACAGTTACATCAGCCCCAGCATTTT.